This is a list of T cell receptor beta chains from one sample in a study of blood T cells in healthy people across ages. From the 5' RACE reads, TCRdb called clonotypes with MiXCR, one entry per CDR3 protein. Here the sample spans some 1.5 million distinct CDR3 sequences, about 30% being singletons. The sample was blood. The receptors here all came from a woman under 40 in good health. The CDR3 runs from the conserved cysteine through the conserved F or W. The D gene is left open where the match is weak. A clone size is listed for some rows: how often the clone was seen (once, few, many), or a class if it is expanded.

>TRBJ2-7|TRBD1|NA|TRBV6-1
TGTGCCAGCAGACATCCGGGACAGGCCTCCTACGAGCAGTACTTC
CASRHPGQASYEQYF
>TRBJ1-1|TRBD1|NA|TRBV27
TGTGCCAGCCCCTGGGACAGCCATTTGAACACTGAAGCTTTCTTT
CASPWDSHLNTEAFF
>TRBJ2-3|TRBD2|NA|TRBV5-5
TGTGCCAGCAGCCCCACCTGGGGGGGAGATACGCGGTATTTT
CASSPTWGGDTRYF
>TRBJ2-7|NA|NA|TRBV20-1
TGCAGTGCAGGGGGAGCGGTCCTTAGCTCCTACGAGCAGTACTTC
CSAGGAVLSSYEQYF
>TRBJ2-1|TRBD2|few|TRBV7-2
TGTGCCAGCAGCCTAGGGACTAGCGTGCGGGATGAGCAGTTCTTC
CASSLGTSVRDEQFF
>TRBJ1-2|TRBD1|many|TRBV5-1
TGCGCCAGCAGTCCGGACAGGGAGTATGGCTACACCTTC
CASSPDREYGYTF
>TRBJ1-2|NA|NA|TRBV21-1
TGTGCCAGCAGCAAAGAGGAGAGGACACCGCGATACTATGGCTACACCTTC
CASSKEERTPRYYGYTF
>TRBJ1-4|NA|NA|TRBV7-9
TGTGCCAGCAGCTTTCCCCTAGGGGAAAAACTGTTTTTT
CASSFPLGEKLFF
>TRBJ2-3|TRBD2|few|TRBV7-9
TGTGCCAGCAGCCCCGCGGGGGGGGGCTCTACAGATACGCAGTATTTT
CASSPAGGGSTDTQYF
>TRBJ1-5|NA|NA|TRBV6-5
TGTGTCAGCAGTTACTCGTACACCGTCAATCAGCCCCAGCATTTT
CVSSYSYTVNQPQHF
>TRBJ1-2|NA|NA|TRBV7-3
TGTGCCAGCAGCTTAAGTCCTGGAGGTTCCGGCTACACCTTC
CASSLSPGGSGYTF
>TRBJ2-5|NA|NA|TRBV7-3
TGTGCCAGCAGCTTAAAGCCTTTCCAAGAGACCCAGTACTTC
CASSLKPFQETQYF
>TRBJ1-2|TRBD1|NA|TRBV11-2
TGTGCCAGCAGCTTAATAGGACAGGGGCGACGACTGGGCTATGGCTACACCTTC
CASSLIGQGRRLGYGYTF
>TRBJ2-7|NA|NA|TRBV28
TGTGCCAGCAGTACCCAGGGTCCCGAGCAGTACTTC
CASSTQGPEQYF
>TRBJ1-1|TRBD1|NA|TRBV6-1
TGTGCCAGCAGGGCTGCAGGGGGGAGTTGGACTGAAGCTTTCTTT
CASRAAGGSWTEAFF
>TRBJ2-1|NA|few|TRBV7-6
TGTGCCAGCAGCTTAAGTCGGTGGGATGAGCAGTTCTTC
CASSLSRWDEQFF
>TRBJ2-7|TRBD2|NA|TRBV5-1
TGCGCCAGCAGTCCCTGGACTAGCGGAGCCTACGAGCAGTACTTC
CASSPWTSGAYEQYF
>TRBJ1-6|TRBD1|once|TRBV7-2
TGTGCCAGCAGCCCTCGACAGGGGAGTGGGTCACCCCCCCACTTT
CASSPRQGSGSPPHF
>TRBJ1-1|NA|NA|TRBV5-1
TGCGCCAGCAGGTTAGACTTGGTTCTTCAGGGCAGAAACACTGAAGCTTTCTTT
CASRLDLVLQGRNTEAFF
>TRBJ1-5|NA|few|TRBV12-3/TRBV12-4
TGTGCCAGCAGTTTTGGGGCAGGGGCCGATCAGCCCCAGCATTTT
CASSFGAGADQPQHF
>TRBJ1-5|NA|few|TRBV15
TGTGCCACCAGCGTGACGGGAGTCTTTGAGCCCCAGCATTTT
CATSVTGVFEPQHF
>TRBJ1-1|TRBD1|NA|TRBV14
TGTGCCAGCAGCCAAGGAGTTGGGACAGGGAGGACTGAAGCTTTCTTT
CASSQGVGTGRTEAFF
>TRBJ2-5|TRBD2|NA|TRBV10-3
TGTGCCATCAGTGAGGCTAGCGGGGGGAGTTGGAAGACCCAGTACTTC
CAISEASGGSWKTQYF
>TRBJ2-7|NA|many|TRBV20-1
TGCAGTGCTACCACTCTCGTGGAGCAGTACTTC
CSATTLVEQYF
>TRBJ1-1|NA|NA|TRBV20-1
TGCAGTACCGGTAGAAGGACATCGAACACTGAAGCTTTCTTT
CSTGRRTSNTEAFF
>TRBJ1-2|NA|NA|TRBV29-1
TGCAGCGTTGGGTCTGAGTACTATGGCTACACCTTC
CSVGSEYYGYTF
>TRBJ2-3|NA|NA|TRBV20-1
TGCAGTGCTGGGGAGTGGCGGGATGGTGCGCAGTATTTT
CSAGEWRDGAQYF
>TRBJ2-1|TRBD2|few|TRBV18
TGTGCCAGCTCACCATCGCGGGGGGGCTCTGATGAGCAGTTCTTC
CASSPSRGGSDEQFF
>TRBJ2-7|NA|many|TRBV5-1
TGCGCCAGCAGCTTATCATGGGGGGTCAGCTACGAGCAGTACTTC
CASSLSWGVSYEQYF
>TRBJ1-5|NA|few|TRBV28
TGTGCCACCAATACAGGGAGATATAGCAATCAGCCCCAGCATTTT
CATNTGRYSNQPQHF
>TRBJ1-6|NA|few|TRBV7-9
TGTGCCAGCAGCCTCCCTGGGCCAAGGAATTCACCCCTCCACTTT
CASSLPGPRNSPLHF
>TRBJ2-7|NA|many|TRBV15
TGTGCCACCAGCAGGGCTACTGGCTACGAGCAGTACTTC
CATSRATGYEQYF
>TRBJ1-2|NA|NA|TRBV6-2/TRBV6-3
TGTGCCAGCAGTCACCAGGGGCAGCACTATGGCTACACCTTC
CASSHQGQHYGYTF
>TRBJ2-1|TRBD2|few|TRBV12-3/TRBV12-4
TGTGCCAGCACAGAAGTGGGACTAGCAAGGCACAATGAGCAGTTCTTC
CASTEVGLARHNEQFF
>TRBJ1-6|NA|NA|TRBV24-1
TGTGCCACCGAGAACAGGAGGCAGGGTTCACCCCTCCACTTT
CATENRRQGSPLHF
>TRBJ2-7|TRBD1|NA|TRBV24-1
TGTGCCACCAGTGAGTCGACAGGGAGCTCCTACAATGAGCAGTACTTC
CATSESTGSSYNEQYF
>TRBJ2-5|NA|NA|TRBV20-1
TGCAGTGCTAGTTACAATGAGGGGCCCTTAGAGACCCAGTACTTC
CSASYNEGPLETQYF